A selection of T cell receptor beta chains follows, all from one sample in a study of siplizumab effects on memory and regulatory T cells. TCRdb's copy holds only in-frame clones and misses some; the assay was immunoSEQ multiplex PCR. The sample comprises some 62,000 clones, approximately 87% of which are singletons, and less than 4% rests with the top ten. Specimen: memory CD4+ T cells sorted from blood. Source of these receptors: a human donor in good health. The CDR3 runs from the conserved cysteine through the conserved F or W. The D gene is left open where the match is weak. The listing skips clone size in some rows; elsewhere it reads once, few, many or a size class.

>-|TRBV7-3|TRBJ2-1|TRBD2
CASSQTSGIYNEQFF
TGTGCCAGCAGCCAAACTAGCGGGATATACAATGAGCAGTTCTTC
>few|TRBV2|TRBJ2-3|-
CATLEGVWEGNTDTQYF
TGTGCCACCCTAGAGGGGGTCTGGGAGGGGAACACAGATACGCAGTATTTT
>-|TRBV5-5|TRBJ2-7|-
CASSLTVGPAYEQYF
TGTGCCAGCAGCTTGACGGTGGGTCCTGCCTACGAGCAGTACTTC
>-|TRBV6-1|TRBJ1-2|-
CASEIGKNYGYTF
TGTGCCAGCGAGATAGGGAAAAACTATGGCTACACCTTC
>-|TRBV10-3|TRBJ2-7|-
CAISESIGASPYEQYF
TGTGCCATCAGTGAGTCGATAGGGGCCAGTCCGTACGAGCAGTACTTC
>-|TRBV19|TRBJ1-2|-
CASSPDSYGYTF
TGTGCCAGTAGTCCCGATTCCTATGGCTACACCTTC
>-|TRBV6-1|TRBJ1-3|-
CASRGVANTIYF
TGTGCCAGCAGGGGGGTGGCGAACACCATATATTTT
>-|TRBV2|TRBJ1-2|TRBD1
CASSLQQGVSAIGYTF
TGTGCCAGCAGTCTACAACAGGGGGTGTCGGCCATTGGCTACACCTTC
>once|TRBV14|TRBJ2-7|TRBD2
CASSPLSGGSYEQYF
TGTGCCAGCAGCCCGTTGAGCGGGGGGTCCTACGAGCAGTACTTC
>many|TRBV6-1|TRBJ2-2|-
CASSELTGTRFF
TGTGCCAGCAGTGAATTGACAGGGACTCGGTTTTTT
>-|TRBV2|TRBJ1-6|-
CASSEGSRKNSPLHF
TGTGCCAGCAGTGAGGGCAGTAGAAAGAATTCACCCCTCCACTTT
>-|TRBV15|TRBJ2-3|-
CATRPWDTDTQYF
TGTGCCACCCGACCTTGGGACACAGATACGCAGTATTTT
>-|TRBV23-1|TRBJ2-3|TRBD2
CASIAGVREYVDTQYF
TGCGCCAGTATTGCGGGTGTGCGGGAGTACGTAGATACGCAGTATTTT